This TCR beta chain was recorded in a study of blood T cell repertoires in COVID-19. Germline CDR1 is SGHTA and CDR2 is FQGNSA. After removal of 5 bases from V and 3 bases from J, the junction contained 9 bases not matched to a gene. CDR3 size: 16 residues. Per the study methods: Reference gene primer amplification yielded estimated nucleated cell counts. Data came from immunoSEQ multiplex PCR; TCRdb stores just in-frame clones and leaves some out. Clone size and V and J calls were adopted from that table, with D and trimming inferred from the DNA. The sample lists 65,000 to 75,000 clones; roughly nine tenths were seen once.

The specimen was peripheral blood. The receptor was isolated from a man aged 50 to 60 with active COVID-19. The chain combines TRBV7-2 with TRBJ1-5, with 8 positions matching TRBD1. The CDR3 loop is CASSPGQGGPNQPQHF. The CDR3 nucleotides read TGTGCCAGCAGCCCCGGACAGGGAGGCCCCAATCAGCCCCAGCATTTT.